This T cell receptor beta chain is from a study of blood T cell repertoires in COVID-19. In the study overall: There were acute and convalescent COVID-19 samples, and they came from the United States, Italy and Spain. Sources were T cells, B-cell-depleted T cells, or PBMCs; the material itself was cDNA or gDNA.

Sequencing used immunoSEQ multiplex PCR; TCRdb keeps in-frame clones, though not all of them. The table lists around 700,000 clones, 80% to 90% of them singletons. The CDR3 length is 16 residues. The specimen was peripheral blood. V and J are TRBV21-1 and TRBJ2-7; no check of the table's D call, TRBD1, against the DNA was made. TRBV21-1 is termed a pseudogene. The sequence was collected from a woman younger than 35 with acute or convalescent COVID-19. Here the CDR3 DNA reads TGTGCCAGCAGCAGGCAGACAGGGGGAGGACCCTACGAGCAGTACTTC. This translates into CASSRQTGGGPYEQYF.